The T cell receptor (beta chain) described here comes from a study of shared clonotypes between healthy human individuals. V was pared by 0 bases and J by 3 bases, with 1 base of the junction left unmatched. The CDR3 is made up of 15 amino acids. Per the germline V gene, CDR1 is SGDLS and CDR2 is YYNGEE. Points on this clone: Other DNA sequences of this sample code for an identical CDR3.

Generated by immunoSEQ multiplex PCR, the TCRdb table keeps only in-frame clones and is missing some. Of under 600,000 clones in the sample, roughly 98% were seen once. Naive CD8 cells lacked CD45RO and underwent positive selection for CCR7, leaving out terminally differentiated effector memory CD45RA+ cells. Sequenced material: naive CD8+ T cells sorted from blood. The V and J genes are TRBV9 and TRBJ2-1, with 9 bases fitting TRBD2. The receptor was isolated from a man aged 25 to 40 in good health. Written as DNA, the CDR3 is TGTGCCAGCAGCGTAGGACTAGCGGTCTACAATGAGCAGTTCTTC. Translated, it gives CASSVGLAVYNEQFF.